This T cell receptor (beta chain) was identified during a study of regulatory T cells in long-lasting Graves disease. Study as a whole: Persistent Graves' disease required over 5 years of antithyroid drugs and positive TSH receptor antibodies.

Findings of the study overall: TCR diversity was lower in persistent than newly diagnosed Graves' disease. Persistent patients had more shared public clonotypes (about 2,700) than new patients (about 880).

A remark on this clonotype: Its matching antigen is unknown. It differs at one base from a far larger clone, so likely a read error.

Time point indicated: persistent/refractory GD, antithyroid drugs over 5 years with positive TRAb. PBMCs were the source of the RNA used for TCR sequencing. Assembly of TCR beta libraries relied on iRepertoire HTBI primers together with Arm-PCR of CDR3 regions. As processed by the authors: Identified across the samples were around 62 TRBV segments and more than twelve TRBJ segments. Via MiXCR, TCRdb re-called the multiplex PCR reads, giving one row per CDR3 protein. The V and J calls here are based on TCRdb, not the publication. This repertoire shows a few hundred thousand distinct CDR3 sequences, about 23% found once; its top ten account for around 30%. Sequenced here: peripheral blood mononuclear cells (PBMCs), sampled when the disease was refractory, from a patient treated with antithyroid drugs. The origin of this receptor is a woman aged 35 to 49 with Graves disease.

CDR3 sequence: CASSGIATGELFF. DNA of the CDR3: TGTGCCAGCAGTGGGATAGCGACCGGGGAGCTGTTTTTT. The chain carries TRBV27 and TRBJ2-2; maybe TRBD2 (5 bases). CDR1 MNHEY and CDR2 SMNVEV come from the germline V gene (reference sequence). This CDR3 contains 13 residues. V was cut by 5 bases and J by 5 bases, with 9 bases left in between.